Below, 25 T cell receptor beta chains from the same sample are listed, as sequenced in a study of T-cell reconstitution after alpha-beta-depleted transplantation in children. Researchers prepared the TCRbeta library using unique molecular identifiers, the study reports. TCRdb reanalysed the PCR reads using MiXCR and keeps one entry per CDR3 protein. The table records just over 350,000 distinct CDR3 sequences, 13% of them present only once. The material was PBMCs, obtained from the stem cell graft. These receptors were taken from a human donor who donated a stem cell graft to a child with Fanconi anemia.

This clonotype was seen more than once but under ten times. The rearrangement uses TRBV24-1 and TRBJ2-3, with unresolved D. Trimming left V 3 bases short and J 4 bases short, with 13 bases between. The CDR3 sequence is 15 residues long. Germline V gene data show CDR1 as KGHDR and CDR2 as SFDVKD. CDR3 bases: TGTGCCACCAGTGATCCACGTGGAGCTTCAGATACGCAGTATTTT. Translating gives CATSDPRGASDTQYF.

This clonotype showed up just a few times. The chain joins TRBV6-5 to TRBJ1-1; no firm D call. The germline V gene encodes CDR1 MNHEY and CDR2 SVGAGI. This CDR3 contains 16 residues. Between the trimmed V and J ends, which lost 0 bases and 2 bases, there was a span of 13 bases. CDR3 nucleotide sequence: TGTGCCAGCAGTTACTCCGAATTCAGGTACAACACTGAAGCTTTCTTT. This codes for CASSYSEFRYNTEAFF.

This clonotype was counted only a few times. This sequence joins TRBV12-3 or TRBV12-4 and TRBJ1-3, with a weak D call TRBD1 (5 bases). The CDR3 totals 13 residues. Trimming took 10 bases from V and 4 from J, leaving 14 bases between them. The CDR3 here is CATGDWAGNTIYF. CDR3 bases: TGTGCCACCGGGGACTGGGCAGGAAACACCATATATTTT.

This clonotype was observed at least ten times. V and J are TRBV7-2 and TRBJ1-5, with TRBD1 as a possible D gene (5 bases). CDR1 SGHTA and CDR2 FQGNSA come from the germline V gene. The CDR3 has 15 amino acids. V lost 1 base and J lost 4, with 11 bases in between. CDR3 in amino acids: CASSLGVRENQPQHF. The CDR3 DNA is TGTGCCAGCAGCTTAGGCGTCAGGGAGAATCAGCCCCAGCATTTT.

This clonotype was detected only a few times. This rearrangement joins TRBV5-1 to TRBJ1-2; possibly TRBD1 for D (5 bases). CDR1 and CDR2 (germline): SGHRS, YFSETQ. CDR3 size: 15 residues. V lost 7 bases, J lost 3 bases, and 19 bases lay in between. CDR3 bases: TGCGCCAGCCAGGCCGGGACCCTCCTCGACTATGGCTACACCTTC. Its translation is CASQAGTLLDYGYTF.

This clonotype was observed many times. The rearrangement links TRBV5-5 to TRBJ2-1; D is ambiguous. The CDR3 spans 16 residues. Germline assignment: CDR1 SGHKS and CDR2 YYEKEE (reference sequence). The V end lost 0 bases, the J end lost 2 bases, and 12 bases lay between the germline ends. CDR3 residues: CASSLEGTTAYNEQFF. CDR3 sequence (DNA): TGTGCCAGCAGCTTGGAGGGCACGACGGCCTACAATGAGCAGTTCTTC.

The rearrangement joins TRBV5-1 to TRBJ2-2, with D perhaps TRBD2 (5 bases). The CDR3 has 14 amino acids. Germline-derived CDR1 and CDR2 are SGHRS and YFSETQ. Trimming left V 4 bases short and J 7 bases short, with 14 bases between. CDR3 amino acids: CASSVGLTNGELFF. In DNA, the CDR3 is TGCGCCAGCAGCGTAGGACTCACCAACGGGGAGCTGTTTTTT. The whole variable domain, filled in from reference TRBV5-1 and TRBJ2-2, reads KAGVTQTPRYLIKTRGQQVTLSCSPISGHRSVSWYQQTPGQGLQFLFEYFSETQRNKGNFPGRFSGRQFSNSRSEMNVSTLELGDSALYLCASSVGLTNGELFFGEGSRLTVL.

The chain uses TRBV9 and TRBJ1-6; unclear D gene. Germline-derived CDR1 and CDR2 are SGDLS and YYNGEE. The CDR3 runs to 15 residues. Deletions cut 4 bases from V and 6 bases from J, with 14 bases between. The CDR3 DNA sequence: TGTGCCAGCAGCCTTAGTCCCTACGGTAATTCACCCCTCCACTTT. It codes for CASSLSPYGNSPLHF.

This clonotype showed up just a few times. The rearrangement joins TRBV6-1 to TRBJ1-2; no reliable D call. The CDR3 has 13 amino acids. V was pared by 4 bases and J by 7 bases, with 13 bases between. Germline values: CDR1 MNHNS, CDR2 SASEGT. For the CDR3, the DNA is TGTGCCAGCAGTGGACTCCGGATCCCTGGCTACACCTTC. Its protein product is CASSGLRIPGYTF.

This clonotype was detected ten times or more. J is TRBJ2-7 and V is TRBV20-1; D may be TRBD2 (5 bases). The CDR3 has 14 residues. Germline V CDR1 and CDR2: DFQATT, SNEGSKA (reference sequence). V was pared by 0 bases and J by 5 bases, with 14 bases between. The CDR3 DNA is TGCAGTGCTAGAGAGAGGGTGGGGATCCACGAGCAGTACGTC. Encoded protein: CSARERVGIHEQYV.

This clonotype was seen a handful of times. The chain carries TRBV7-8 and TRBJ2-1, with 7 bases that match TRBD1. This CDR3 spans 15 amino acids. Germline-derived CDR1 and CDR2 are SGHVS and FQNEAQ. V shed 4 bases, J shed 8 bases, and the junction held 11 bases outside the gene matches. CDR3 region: CASSSGTALTHEQFF. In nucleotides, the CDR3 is TGTGCCAGCAGCTCTGGGACAGCCCTTACCCATGAGCAGTTCTTC.

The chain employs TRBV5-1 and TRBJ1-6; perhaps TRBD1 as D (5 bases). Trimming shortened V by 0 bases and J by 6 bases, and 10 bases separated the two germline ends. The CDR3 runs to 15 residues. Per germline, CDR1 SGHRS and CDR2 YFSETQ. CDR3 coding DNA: TGCGCCAGCAGCTTGGGTCAAGGGGCTAATTCACCCCTCCACTTT. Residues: CASSLGQGANSPLHF.

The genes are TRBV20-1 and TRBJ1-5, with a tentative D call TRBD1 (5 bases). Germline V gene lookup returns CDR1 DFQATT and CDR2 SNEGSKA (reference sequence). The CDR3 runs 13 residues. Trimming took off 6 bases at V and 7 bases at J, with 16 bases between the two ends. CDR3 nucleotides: TGCAGTGCGGGGGGGAACCCCGGACAGCCCCAGCATTTT. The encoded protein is CSAGGNPGQPQHF.

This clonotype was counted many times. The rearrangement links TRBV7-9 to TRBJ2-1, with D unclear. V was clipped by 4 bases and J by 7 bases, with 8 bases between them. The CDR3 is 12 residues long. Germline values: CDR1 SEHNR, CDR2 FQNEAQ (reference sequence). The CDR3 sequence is CASSWGPNEQFF. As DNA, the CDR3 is TGTGCCAGCAGCTGGGGTCCTAATGAGCAGTTCTTC.

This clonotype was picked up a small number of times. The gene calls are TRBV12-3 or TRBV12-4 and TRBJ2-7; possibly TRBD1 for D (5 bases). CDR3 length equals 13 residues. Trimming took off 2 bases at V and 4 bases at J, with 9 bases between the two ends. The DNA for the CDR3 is TGTGCCAGCAGTTTAAGTCCAGGGTACGAGCAGTACGTC. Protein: CASSLSPGYEQYV.

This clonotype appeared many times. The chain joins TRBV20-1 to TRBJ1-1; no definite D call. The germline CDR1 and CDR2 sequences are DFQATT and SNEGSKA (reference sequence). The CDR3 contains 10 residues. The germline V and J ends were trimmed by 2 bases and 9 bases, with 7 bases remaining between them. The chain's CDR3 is CSARQEKAFF. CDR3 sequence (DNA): TGCAGTGCTAGACAGGAGAAAGCTTTCTTT.

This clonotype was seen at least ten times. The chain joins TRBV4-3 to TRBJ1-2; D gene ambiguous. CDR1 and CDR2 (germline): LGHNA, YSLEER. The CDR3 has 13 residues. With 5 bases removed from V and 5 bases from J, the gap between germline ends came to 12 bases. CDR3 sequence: CASSISFSYGYTF. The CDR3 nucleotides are TGCGCCAGCAGCATTTCGTTCTCGTATGGCTACACCTTC.

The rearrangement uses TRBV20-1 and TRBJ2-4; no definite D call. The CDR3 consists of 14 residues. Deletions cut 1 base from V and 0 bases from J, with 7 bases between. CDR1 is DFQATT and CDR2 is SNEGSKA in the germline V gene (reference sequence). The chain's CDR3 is CSARASLAKNIQYF. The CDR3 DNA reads TGCAGTGCTAGAGCGAGCTTAGCCAAAAACATTCAGTACTTC.

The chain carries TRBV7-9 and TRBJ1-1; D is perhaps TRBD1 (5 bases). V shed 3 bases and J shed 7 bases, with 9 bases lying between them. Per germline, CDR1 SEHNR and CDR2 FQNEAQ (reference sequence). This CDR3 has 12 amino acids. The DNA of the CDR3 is TGTGCCAGCAGCTTCGGGACGGATGAAGCTTTCTTT. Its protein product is CASSFGTDEAFF.

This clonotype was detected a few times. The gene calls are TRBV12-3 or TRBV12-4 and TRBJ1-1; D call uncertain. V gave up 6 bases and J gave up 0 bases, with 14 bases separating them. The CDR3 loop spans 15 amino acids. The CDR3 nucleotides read TGTGCCAGCAGCCTAAGCAGGACCCTGAACACTGAAGCTTTCTTT. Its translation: CASSLSRTLNTEAFF.

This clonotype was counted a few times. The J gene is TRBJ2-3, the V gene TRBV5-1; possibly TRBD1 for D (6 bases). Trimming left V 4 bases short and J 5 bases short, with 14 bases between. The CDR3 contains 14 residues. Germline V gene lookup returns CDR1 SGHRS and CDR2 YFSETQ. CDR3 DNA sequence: TGCGCCAGCAGCACCGGGACAACCCGAGATACGCAGTATTTT. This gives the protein CASSTGTTRDTQYF.

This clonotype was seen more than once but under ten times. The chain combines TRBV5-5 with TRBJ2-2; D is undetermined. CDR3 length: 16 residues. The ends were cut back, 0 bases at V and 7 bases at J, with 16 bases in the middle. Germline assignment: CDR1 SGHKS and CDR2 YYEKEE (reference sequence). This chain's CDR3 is CASSLEGNDPLGELFF. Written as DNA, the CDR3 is TGTGCCAGCAGCTTGGAAGGGAATGACCCCCTCGGGGAGCTGTTTTTT.

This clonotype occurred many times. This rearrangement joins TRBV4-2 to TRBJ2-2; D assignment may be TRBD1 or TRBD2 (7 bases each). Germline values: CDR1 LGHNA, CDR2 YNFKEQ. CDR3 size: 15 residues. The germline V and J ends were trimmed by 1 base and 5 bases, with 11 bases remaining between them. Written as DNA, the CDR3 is TGTGCCAGCAGCCAAGGACAGGGAGGGACCGGGGAGCTGTTTTTT. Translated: CASSQGQGGTGELFF.

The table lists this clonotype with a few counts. CDR3 residues: CASSFGQRVGGYTF. The CDR3 nucleotides are TGTGCCAGCAGCTTCGGGCAGAGGGTAGGGGGCTACACCTTC. The chain links TRBV11-2 to TRBJ1-2; no definite D call. Germline V gene lookup returns CDR1 SGHAT and CDR2 FQNNGV. This CDR3 comprises 14 residues. V was trimmed by 3 bases and J by 8 bases, leaving 16 bases between them.

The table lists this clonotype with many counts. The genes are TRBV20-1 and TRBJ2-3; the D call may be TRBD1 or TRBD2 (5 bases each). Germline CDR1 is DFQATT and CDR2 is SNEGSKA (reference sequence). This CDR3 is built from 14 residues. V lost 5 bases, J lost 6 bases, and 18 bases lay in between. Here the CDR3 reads CSAPLPGRWDTQYF. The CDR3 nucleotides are TGCAGTGCTCCGCTTCCGGGACGGTGGGATACGCAGTATTTT.